Listed here are 31 T cell receptor beta chains from one sample, sequenced in a study of T cell repertoires in cytomegalovirus infection. MiXCR, run by TCRdb on the reads, gives a single entry per CDR3 protein. The profile shows about 250,000 distinct CDR3 sequences, approximately 13% of them singletons. The sample was PBMCs. Source of these receptors: a human donor in good health (CMV status not recorded). Some clones in this sample may be carry-over from other donors' samples.

The J gene is TRBJ1-2, the V gene TRBV3-1, with D perhaps TRBD1 (5 bases). CDR1 is LGHDT and CDR2 is YNNKEL in the germline V gene (reference sequence). The CDR3 contains 14 residues. V lost 4 bases and J 5 bases, leaving 14 bases between the germline ends. CDR3 region: CASSPDGGGYGYTF. The CDR3 DNA follows: TGTGCCAGCAGCCCTGACGGGGGGGGGTATGGCTACACCTTC.

This clonotype was detected ten times or more. The chain combines TRBV7-2 with TRBJ2-6; either TRBD1 or TRBD2 may fit D (5 bases each). The CDR3 has 19 amino acids. CDR1 is SGHTA, CDR2 FQGNSA, per germline. Trimming took off 3 bases at V and 0 bases at J, with 18 bases between the two ends. DNA of the CDR3: TGTGCCAGCAGCTTGACCGGGACCGGCTCGAGCTCTGGGGCCAACGTCCTGACTTTC. Residues: CASSLTGTGSSSGANVLTF.

This clonotype was observed many times. This chain's CDR3 is CASSLAGAGGGLREQFF. The CDR3 DNA reads TGTGCCAGCAGCTTAGCGGGCGCGGGGGGCGGACTACGTGAGCAGTTCTTC. The V gene is TRBV7-2, the J gene TRBJ2-1; 8 bases agree with TRBD2. CDR1 SGHTA and CDR2 FQGNSA come from the germline V gene. This CDR3 is built from 17 residues. The ends lost 0 bases at V and 9 bases at J; junction bases unmatched: 13.

This clonotype occurred a few times. The V call is TRBV20-1, the J call TRBJ2-5, with 7 bases lining up with TRBD2. The CDR3 spans 14 residues. CDR1 is DFQATT, CDR2 SNEGSKA, per germline (reference sequence). The V gene end was trimmed by 0 bases and the J gene end by 4 bases; junction bases not matched to a gene: 5. In DNA form, the CDR3 reads TGCAGTGCTAGAGATCAGCAGCGGGGAGAGACCCAGTACTTC. This codes for CSARDQQRGETQYF.

This clonotype was detected only a few times. The gene calls are TRBV11-2 and TRBJ2-2; 8 nucleotides match TRBD1. J was trimmed by 5 bases and V by 5 bases; bases with no gene match: 10. CDR1 is SGHAT, CDR2 FQNNGV, per germline. This CDR3 contains 16 residues. The CDR3 coding sequence is TGTGCCAGCAGCCCCCGACAGGGGATACGAACCGGGGAGCTGTTTTTT. As protein: CASSPRQGIRTGELFF.

This clonotype was seen many times. The chain employs TRBV12-3 or TRBV12-4 and TRBJ1-2; D unclear. The ends were cut back, 4 bases at V and 4 bases at J, with 10 bases in the middle. The CDR3 spans 13 residues. This CDR3 is CASSSNRLYGYTF. DNA for the CDR3: TGTGCCAGCAGTTCGAACCGACTCTATGGCTACACCTTC.

This clonotype was picked up one time. The chain recombines TRBV9 with TRBJ2-7, with 10 bases matching TRBD2. Germline CDR1 is SGDLS and CDR2 is YYNGEE. The CDR3 loop spans 15 amino acids. V gave up 0 bases and J gave up 3 bases; unmatched junction bases: 3. The CDR3 bases are TGTGCCAGCAGCGTAGGGGTAGCGGGAGGCTACGAGCAGTACTTC. Its translation: CASSVGVAGGYEQYF.

The table lists this clonotype with a few counts. The J gene is TRBJ2-5, the V gene TRBV7-2, with D possibly TRBD2 on 5 matching bases. The CDR3 consists of 18 residues. Germline CDR1 and CDR2: SGHTA and FQGNSA. Trimming shortened V by 1 base and J by 3 bases, and 21 bases separated the two germline ends. The CDR3 sequence is CASSLELGRLDGEETQYF. CDR3 nucleotides: TGTGCCAGCAGCTTAGAACTAGGGCGATTAGACGGGGAAGAGACCCAGTACTTC.

This clonotype has ten or more counts. The CDR3 is CAISEGRGGQYEQYF. The CDR3 nucleotides read TGTGCCATCAGTGAGGGTAGGGGGGGTCAATACGAGCAGTACTTC. The chain uses TRBV10-3 and TRBJ2-7, with D perhaps matching TRBD2 (7 bases). This CDR3 region has 15 residues. Germline-derived CDR1 and CDR2 are ENHRY and SYGVKD. V was pared by 2 bases and J by 4 bases, with 15 bases between.

A note on this clonotype: A much bigger clone sits one base away, suggesting this may be a read error. The chain has TRBV7-2 and TRBJ1-5; tentative D call: TRBD1 (5 bases). This CDR3 region has 15 residues. Germline values: CDR1 SGHTA, CDR2 FQGNSA. V gave up 0 bases and J gave up 4 bases, with 10 bases separating them. The CDR3 is CASSLAGKGNQPQHF. CDR3 coding DNA: TGTGCCAGCAGCTTAGCAGGCAAGGGGAATCAGCCCCAGCATTTT.

The V call is TRBV29-1, the J call TRBJ2-5; TRBD1 aligns across 10 bases. The CDR3 is 14 residues long. The J segment lost 5 bases and the V segment lost 6 bases, leaving 9 bases of the junction unmatched. Germline loops: CDR1 SQVTM, CDR2 ANQGSEA. CDR3 nucleotides: TGCAGCGTGGTAGACAGGGGGCGGGTGGAGACCCAGTACTTC. Residues: CSVVDRGRVETQYF.

This clonotype was observed many times. This rearrangement joins TRBV28 to TRBJ2-1, with D perhaps matching TRBD1 or TRBD2 (6 bases each). This CDR3 comprises 15 residues. CDR1 MDHEN and CDR2 SYDVKM come from the germline V gene. V was pared by 6 bases and J by 0 bases, with 12 bases between. For the CDR3, the DNA is TGTGCCAGCAGGCTACAGGGAGGCTCCTACAATGAGCAGTTCTTC. Residues: CASRLQGGSYNEQFF.

This clonotype was seen ten or more times. The chain uses TRBV19 and TRBJ1-5; D gene ambiguous. The V gene lost 1 base and the J gene lost 0 bases, with 13 bases spanning the gap. From germline, CDR1 is LNHDA and CDR2 SQIVND (reference sequence). There are 17 residues in the CDR3. In nucleotides, the CDR3 is TGTGCCAGTAGTATAGGTCGTCAGAGATATAGCAATCAGCCCCAGCATTTT. It encodes CASSIGRQRYSNQPQHF.

Only a few counts were recorded for this clonotype. This chain uses TRBV4-3 with TRBJ2-7; D might be TRBD2 (5 bases). The CDR3 totals 16 residues. Trimming removed 2 bases at V and 9 bases at J, with 23 bases between. The germline V gene encodes CDR1 LGHNA and CDR2 YSLEER. The CDR3 DNA sequence: TGCGCCAGCAGCCAAAGTACCCCTCCCTTTGGAGGAAGGCAGTACTTC. Protein: CASSQSTPPFGGRQYF.

This clonotype has at least ten counts. The chain combines TRBV19 with TRBJ1-5; unclear D gene. This CDR3 spans 11 amino acids. Germline CDR1 and CDR2: LNHDA and SQIVND (reference sequence). Trimming removed 7 bases from V and 9 bases from J, with 10 bases in between. As DNA, the CDR3 is TGTGCCAGTAAAAGAGACGGGCCCCAGCATTTT. The encoded protein is CASKRDGPQHF.

This clonotype was seen at least ten times. CDR3 in amino acids: CASRRAHGYTF. CDR3 bases: TGTGCCAGCAGAAGGGCCCATGGCTACACCTTC. The chain couples TRBV28 to TRBJ1-2; no clear D gene. Germline V gene sequence: CDR1 MDHEN, CDR2 SYDVKM. The ends were cut back, 6 bases at V and 6 bases at J, with 8 bases in the middle. The CDR3 runs 11 residues.

Many counts were recorded for this clonotype. The genes are TRBV7-9 and TRBJ1-6; 7 nucleotides line up with TRBD1. CDR3 size: 15 residues. Losses at the gene ends were 2 bases for V and 10 bases for J; bases not matched to a gene: 8. Per the germline V gene, CDR1 is SEHNR and CDR2 is FQNEAQ (reference sequence). The CDR3 protein is CASSLKGTDSSPLHF. In DNA, the CDR3 is TGTGCCAGCAGCTTAAAGGGGACAGACTCCTCACCCCTCCACTTT.

This clonotype was observed a single time. The J gene is TRBJ1-1, the V gene TRBV19; TRBD1 matches 9 bases. V trimming: 5 bases; J trimming: 4 bases; junction bases outside the gene matches: 8. Germline CDR1 LNHDA, CDR2 SQIVND (reference sequence). The CDR3 loop spans 15 amino acids. The CDR3: CASSVQQGASTEAFF. The CDR3 DNA follows: TGTGCCAGTAGTGTCCAACAGGGGGCAAGCACTGAAGCTTTCTTT.

This clonotype was detected ten times or more. V usage is TRBV30 and J usage is TRBJ2-1, with a tentative D call TRBD1 (6 bases). This CDR3 has 11 residues. Germline V gives CDR1 GTSNPN, CDR2 SVGIG (reference sequence). V lost 4 bases to trimming and J lost 8 bases, with 9 bases between them. Written as DNA, the CDR3 is TGTGCCTGGATCGAGGGGGATGAGCAGTTCTTC. The encoded protein is CAWIEGDEQFF.

This clonotype was observed a handful of times. The gene calls are TRBV6-2 or TRBV6-3 and TRBJ1-1; weak D call: TRBD1 (6 bases). The V and J ends lost 2 bases and 3 bases respectively, with 19 bases between them. Germline V lookup: CDR1 MNHEY, CDR2 SVGEGT. The length of the CDR3 is 17 residues. The CDR3 nucleotides read TGTGCCAGCAGTTACAGTCCCCGAACAGGGAGGTACACTGAAGCTTTCTTT. Its translation is CASSYSPRTGRYTEAFF.

This clonotype appeared many times. The genes are TRBV28 and TRBJ1-1, with D unclear. Germline CDR1 and CDR2: MDHEN and SYDVKM. V dropped 5 bases and J dropped 6 bases, with 7 bases sitting between them. The CDR3 sequence is 11 residues long. The CDR3 DNA sequence: TGTGCCAGCAGTCCCTTGTCTGAAGCTTTCTTT. Translation: CASSPLSEAFF.

This clonotype has more than one count but fewer than ten. This chain joins TRBV12-3 or TRBV12-4 and TRBJ2-5; 8 bases agree with TRBD2. With V trimmed by 0 bases and J by 7 bases, 7 bases remained unmatched. The CDR3 runs to 15 residues. CDR3 sequence reads: CASSLALGGAGTQYF. DNA of the CDR3: TGTGCCAGCAGTTTAGCGCTCGGGGGGGCGGGGACCCAGTACTTC.

The chain recombines TRBV20-1 with TRBJ1-6, with 9 nucleotides matching TRBD1. With 5 bases clipped from V and 5 bases from J, the junction kept 7 bases outside the gene matches. The germline V gene encodes CDR1 DFQATT and CDR2 SNEGSKA (reference sequence). This CDR3 region has 15 residues. In DNA, the CDR3 is TGCAGTGCTCCAACGGGACAGGGTAATAATTCACCCCTCCACTTT. This gives the protein CSAPTGQGNNSPLHF.

V and J are TRBV28 and TRBJ2-3; the D gene is possibly TRBD2 (6 bases). This CDR3 is built from 15 residues. Trimming removed 2 bases at V and 5 bases at J, with 14 bases between. The germline CDR1 and CDR2 sequences are MDHEN and SYDVKM. The CDR3 DNA sequence: TGTGCCAGCAGTTTAAGAGGAGGGCTGAGAGATACGCAGTATTTT. Protein product: CASSLRGGLRDTQYF.

This clonotype was observed many times. The chain joins TRBV28 to TRBJ2-3; TRBD2 might be the D (6 bases). V was shortened by 11 bases and J by 2 bases, with 14 bases between the two germline ends. The CDR3 contains 13 residues. Germline CDR1 MDHEN, CDR2 SYDVKM. CDR3 residues: CAAGRRDTDTQYF. The CDR3, as DNA: TGTGCCGCCGGGAGAAGAGACACAGATACGCAGTATTTT.

The rearrangement joins TRBV11-1 to TRBJ2-5; 7 nucleotides align to TRBD1. The germline V gene has CDR1 SGHAT and CDR2 FQDESV (reference sequence). The CDR3 has 16 residues. V shed 4 bases, J shed 2 bases, and the junction held 10 bases outside the gene matches. The CDR3 here is CASSYRDRGLQETQYF. CDR3 in DNA: TGTGCCAGCAGCTACCGGGACAGAGGACTTCAAGAGACCCAGTACTTC.

V gene TRBV7-9 combines with J gene TRBJ2-7; D possibly corresponds to TRBD2 (5 bases). Germline values: CDR1 SEHNR, CDR2 FQNEAQ (reference sequence). This CDR3 comprises 14 residues. V was clipped by 1 base and J by 3 bases, with 10 bases between them. The CDR3 DNA sequence: TGTGCCAGCAGCTTAGTCCCGGGGTTCTACGAGCAGTACTTC. This translates into CASSLVPGFYEQYF.

This clonotype was seen many times. This chain joins TRBV7-8 and TRBJ1-5, with a possible D match to TRBD1 (5 bases). Germline V gene sequence: CDR1 SGHVS, CDR2 FQNEAQ. This CDR3 spans 18 amino acids. Trimming shortened V by 5 bases and J by 0 bases, and 20 bases separated the two germline ends. CDR3 sequence: CASSGETAPGYSNQPQHF. The CDR3 DNA reads TGTGCCAGCAGCGGTGAGACAGCTCCCGGTTATAGCAATCAGCCCCAGCATTTT.

The genes are TRBV20-1 and TRBJ1-5, with D possibly TRBD1 on 5 matching bases. V shed 3 bases and J shed 7 bases, with 13 bases lying between them. CDR1 is DFQATT, CDR2 SNEGSKA, per germline (reference sequence). The CDR3 length is 13 residues. The chain's CDR3 is CSARPDGGQPQHF. CDR3 in DNA: TGCAGTGCTAGGCCCGATGGGGGGCAGCCCCAGCATTTT.

This clonotype was counted many times. The rearrangement uses TRBV19 and TRBJ1-5, with D unclear. The CDR3 runs 15 residues. The germline gives CDR1 LNHDA, CDR2 SQIVND (reference sequence). Trimming shortened V by 3 bases and J by 0 bases, and 9 bases separated the two germline ends. For the CDR3, the DNA is TGTGCCAGTAGTATCTTCTCAGATAGCAATCAGCCCCAGCATTTT. Protein sequence: CASSIFSDSNQPQHF.

The chain is built from TRBV5-4 and TRBJ2-1, with D perhaps being TRBD1 or TRBD2 (5 bases each). From germline, CDR1 is SGHNT and CDR2 YYREEE (reference sequence). CDR3 length: 14 amino acids. Trimming took 8 bases from V and 4 from J, leaving 16 bases between them. The CDR3 sequence is CASSRDGQYNEQFF. CDR3 in DNA: TGTGCCAGTTCCCGGGACGGTCAATACAATGAGCAGTTCTTC.